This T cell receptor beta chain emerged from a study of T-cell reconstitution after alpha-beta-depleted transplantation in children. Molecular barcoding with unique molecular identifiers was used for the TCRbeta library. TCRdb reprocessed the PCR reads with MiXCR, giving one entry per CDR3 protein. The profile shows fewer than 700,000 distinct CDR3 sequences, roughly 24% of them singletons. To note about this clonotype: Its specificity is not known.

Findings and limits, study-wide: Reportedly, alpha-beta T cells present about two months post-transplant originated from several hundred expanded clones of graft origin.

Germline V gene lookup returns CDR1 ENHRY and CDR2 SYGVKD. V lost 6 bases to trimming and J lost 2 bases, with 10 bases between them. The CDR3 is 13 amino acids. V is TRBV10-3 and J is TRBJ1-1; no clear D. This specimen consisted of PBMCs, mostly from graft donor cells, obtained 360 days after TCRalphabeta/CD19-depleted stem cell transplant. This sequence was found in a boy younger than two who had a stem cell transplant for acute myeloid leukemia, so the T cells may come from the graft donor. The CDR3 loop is CAIRTDPNTEAFF. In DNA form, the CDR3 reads TGTGCCATCAGGACGGATCCTAACACTGAAGCTTTCTTT.